The T cell receptor (beta chain) described here comes from a study of shared clonotypes between healthy human individuals. Whole-study context: Two women and three men aged 18 to 49 made up the donors. Study results and limitations: Clonotype sharing across donors was expected to vary with sequencing depth.

Germline-derived CDR1 and CDR2 are SGHRS and YFSETQ. This CDR3 comprises 16 residues. The junction had 4 bases not matched to a gene; V was cut back by 2 bases and J by 1 base. The authors ran the assay at deep level. This table comes from immunoSEQ multiplex PCR, and its TCRdb copy is limited to in-frame clones, with some not included. The sample yields 450,000 or so clones, approximately 80% seen once. A note on this clone: Antigen unknown.

This chain connects TRBV5-1 to TRBJ2-1; 9 bases are shared with TRBD2. This clonotype was obtained from a middle-aged woman in good health. Some clones in this sample may be carry-over from other donors' samples. Sample: PBMCs. The CDR3 reads CASSLQGLASYNEQFF. The CDR3 DNA reads TGCGCCAGCAGCTTACAGGGACTAGCTTCCTACAATGAGCAGTTCTTC.